Following are 13 T cell receptor beta chains from one sample sequenced in a study of OX40 agonist ivuxolimab in advanced cancers. This table comes from immunoSEQ multiplex PCR, and its TCRdb copy is limited to in-frame clones, with some not included. The sample yields about 66,000 clones, about 86% seen once. The specimen was CD4+ or CD8+ T cells sorted from blood, collected in a trial of the OX40 agonist ivuxolimab. These receptor sequences come from an adult with an advanced solid tumor such as melanoma, head and neck, liver or kidney cancer.

CDR3 region: CASSLGQVATNEKLFF. The CDR3 coding sequence is TGCGCCAGCAGCTTGGGACAGGTTGCAACTAATGAAAAACTGTTTTTT. The genes are TRBV5-1 and TRBJ1-4; tentative D call: TRBD1 (6 bases). V shed 0 bases and J shed 0 bases, with 9 bases lying between them. From germline, CDR1 is SGHRS and CDR2 YFSETQ. The CDR3 runs to 16 residues.

The chain uses TRBV2 and TRBJ1-2; D is uncertain. V was cut by 5 bases and J by 4 bases, with 20 bases left in between. Germline CDR1 is SNHLY and CDR2 is FYNNEI. The CDR3 totals 16 residues. The CDR3, as DNA: TGTGCCAGCAGTCAGAGGACGTCCCAGGTGGGCTATGGCTACACCTTC. As protein: CASSQRTSQVGYGYTF.

This clone was found a few times. The chain recombines TRBV4-1 with TRBJ1-5, with D tentatively TRBD1 (5 bases). Trimming stripped 3 bases from V and 0 bases from J, with 9 bases between. CDR1 is MGHRA and CDR2 is YSYEKL in the germline V gene. The length of the CDR3 is 15 residues. CDR3 nucleotide sequence: TGCGCCAGCAGCCAGGTACAGGTTAGCAATCAGCCCCAGCATTTT. Translated: CASSQVQVSNQPQHF.

Only a few counts were recorded for this clone. The chain joins TRBV7-3 to TRBJ2-3, with D possibly TRBD1 on 5 matching bases. Germline V gene data show CDR1 as SGHTA and CDR2 as FQGTGA. The CDR3 contains 15 residues. V dropped 2 bases and J dropped 8 bases, with 17 bases sitting between them. CDR3: CASSLDGAGLGTQYF. CDR3 DNA sequence: TGTGCCAGCAGCTTAGATGGGGCAGGTCTGGGTACGCAGTATTTT.

The genes are TRBV7-2 and TRBJ1-2; D gene uncertain. The germline V gene encodes CDR1 SGHTA and CDR2 FQGNSA. V was clipped by 3 bases and J by 8 bases, with 13 bases between them. CDR3 length equals 13 residues. CDR3 amino acids: CASSFNGDSGYTF. CDR3 DNA sequence: TGTGCCAGCAGCTTTAACGGAGACTCGGGCTACACCTTC.

This chain joins TRBV14 and TRBJ2-5; no clear D. Germline V gives CDR1 SGHDN, CDR2 FVKESK. CDR3 length equals 14 residues. V was clipped by 4 bases and J by 5 bases, with 14 bases between them. Here the CDR3 DNA reads TGTGCCAGCAGCCGTAACTTACTGGGTGAGACCCAGTACTTC. This translates into CASSRNLLGETQYF. Filled out from reference TRBV14 and TRBJ2-5, the complete variable domain reads EAGVTQFPSHSVIEKGQTVTLRCDPISGHDNLYWYRRVMGKEIKFLLHFVKESKQDESGMPNNRFLAERTGGTYSTLKVQPAELEDSGVYFCASSRNLLGETQYFGPGTRLLVL.

V and J are TRBV2 and TRBJ1-5; D gene unclear. The CDR3 runs to 13 residues. In germline, CDR1 is SNHLY, CDR2 FYNNEI. The V end lost 2 bases, the J end lost 6 bases, and 8 bases lay between the germline ends. CDR3 sequence reads: CASSESQLQPQHF. In DNA, the CDR3 is TGTGCCAGCAGTGAAAGCCAGCTTCAGCCCCAGCATTTT.

The chain recombines TRBV6-5 with TRBJ1-1; 7 bases are shared with TRBD1. Germline V lookup: CDR1 MNHEY, CDR2 SVGAGI. With 5 bases clipped from V and 0 bases from J, the junction kept 3 bases outside the gene matches. The CDR3 contains 14 residues. This chain's CDR3 is CASSRTGVNTEAFF. The CDR3 coding sequence is TGTGCCAGCAGTAGGACAGGTGTGAACACTGAAGCTTTCTTT.

The V gene is TRBV6-6, the J gene TRBJ1-2, with TRBD1 matching over 9 bases. The CDR3 length is 15 residues. The ends lost 5 bases at V and 5 bases at J; junction bases unmatched: 9. Looked up from germline, CDR1 is MNHNY and CDR2 is SVGAGI (reference sequence). This CDR3 reads CASSPWDRELYGYTF. The CDR3 DNA reads as TGTGCCAGCAGTCCCTGGGACAGGGAACTTTATGGCTACACCTTC.

The chain is built from TRBV9 and TRBJ2-7, with TRBD1 identical over 10 bases. The germline CDR1 and CDR2 sequences are SGDLS and YYNGEE. Trimming cost V 4 bases and J 5 bases; bases outside gene matches: 6. This CDR3 is 14 amino acids long. The CDR3 here is CASSRQGAYDEQYF. In DNA form, the CDR3 reads TGTGCCAGCAGCCGACAGGGGGCGTATGACGAGCAGTACTTC. The whole variable domain, remainder taken from reference TRBV9 and TRBJ2-7, is DSGVTQTPKHLITATGQRVTLRCSPRSGDLSVYWYQQSLDQGLQFLIQYYNGEERAKGNILERFSAQQFPDLHSELNLSSLELGDSALYFCASSRQGAYDEQYFGPGTRLTVT.

This chain links TRBV7-9 with TRBJ1-2; 9 positions match TRBD1. Per the germline V gene, CDR1 is SEHNR and CDR2 is FQNEAQ (reference sequence). The CDR3 is made up of 17 amino acids. V lost 1 base and J lost 6; bases outside the gene matches: 12. CDR3 protein: CASSLGTFRDRANGYTF. For the CDR3, the DNA is TGTGCCAGCAGCTTAGGTACATTCCGGGACAGGGCAAATGGCTACACCTTC.

The V and J genes are TRBV5-6 and TRBJ2-7, with D hard to call. In germline, CDR1 is SGHDT, CDR2 YYEEEE. The ends were cut back, 0 bases at V and 4 bases at J, with 5 bases in the middle. The CDR3 covers 12 residues. CDR3 in DNA: TGTGCCAGCAGCTTGGGGACGTACGAGCAGTACTTC. This sequence encodes CASSLGTYEQYF.

This chain joins TRBV19 and TRBJ2-5; 8 bases fit TRBD2. The V gene's germline CDR1 is LNHDA and CDR2 SQIVND (reference sequence). The CDR3 length is 13 residues. V lost 4 bases to trimming and J lost 5 bases; unmatched junction nucleotides: 3. The CDR3 nucleotides are TGTGCCAGTAGTACCCGACTAGCGGAGACCCAGTACTTC. It encodes CASSTRLAETQYF.